The 8 T cell receptor beta chains below were found in one sample sequenced in a study of CD8 T cells in Susac syndrome. Random hexamers served to reverse transcribe about 0.45 to 1 ug RNA. TCRdb analysed the immunoSEQ multiplex PCR reads with MiXCR anew, one entry per CDR3 protein. The table lists 65,000 to 90,000 distinct CDR3 sequences, roughly 95% of them singletons, with roughly 0.42% in the top ten. The sample consisted of CD8+ T cells from PBMCs. The receptors shown here come from a human donor with multiple sclerosis.

J is TRBJ1-4 and V is TRBV5-1, with TRBD1 as a possible D gene (5 bases). Germline assignment: CDR1 SGHRS and CDR2 YFSETQ. V lost 1 base to trimming and J lost 8 bases, with 12 bases between them. CDR3 length: 14 amino acids. DNA for the CDR3: TGCGCCAGCAGCTTGACAGGCCAAAGGGAAAAACTGTTTTTT. It is translated as CASSLTGQREKLFF.

CDR3 sequence reads: CAWSGPKYNEQFF. The CDR3 nucleotides are TGTGCCTGGAGCGGGCCCAAGTACAATGAGCAGTTCTTC. The chain uses TRBV30 and TRBJ2-1; D is ambiguous. The germline V and J ends were trimmed by 3 bases and 4 bases, with 10 bases remaining between them. Germline V CDR1 and CDR2: GTSNPN, SVGIG (reference sequence). This CDR3 comprises 13 residues.

V gene TRBV27 combines with J gene TRBJ1-2; D unclear. Germline V gene data show CDR1 as MNHEY and CDR2 as SMNVEV (reference sequence). This CDR3 has 13 amino acids. The V end was cut by 2 bases, the J end by 1 base, with 5 bases between. The CDR3 DNA follows: TGTGCCAGCAGTTTAAGAGTTAACTATGGCTACACCTTC. Its translation: CASSLRVNYGYTF.

The chain uses TRBV12-3 or TRBV12-4 and TRBJ1-2, with TRBD1 identical over 8 bases. The J segment lost 6 bases and the V segment lost 4 bases, leaving 4 bases of the junction unmatched. This CDR3 region has 13 residues. The chain's CDR3 is CASSSRGLDGYTF. CDR3 in DNA: TGTGCCAGCAGTTCCAGGGGGCTGGATGGCTACACCTTC.

This clonotype was seen more than once but under ten times. The chain carries TRBV19 and TRBJ1-1, with unresolved D. CDR1 and CDR2 from the germline V gene are LNHDA and SQIVND (reference sequence). The CDR3 spans 15 residues. Trimming cost V 1 base and J 4 bases, with 13 bases left between them. The CDR3 reads CASSIVVRTATEAFF. The DNA of the CDR3 is TGTGCCAGTAGTATAGTAGTCCGGACTGCCACTGAAGCTTTCTTT.

The V call is TRBV27, the J call TRBJ2-7; no firm D call. The V and J ends lost 4 bases and 4 bases respectively, with 17 bases between them. The germline gives CDR1 MNHEY, CDR2 SMNVEV (reference sequence). This CDR3 has 15 residues. The chain's CDR3 is CASSSGWATGYEQYF. CDR3 nucleotides: TGTGCCAGCAGTTCGGGTTGGGCAACTGGATACGAGCAGTACTTC.

The chain joins TRBV19 to TRBJ2-7, with D possibly being TRBD1 or TRBD2 (5 bases each). Germline-derived CDR1 and CDR2 are LNHDA and SQIVND (reference sequence). This CDR3 is 15 amino acids long. V was shortened by 3 bases and J by 1 base, with 13 bases between the two germline ends. The CDR3 spells CASSMGPGPSYEQYF. Here the CDR3 DNA reads TGTGCCAGTAGTATGGGACCGGGACCTTCCTACGAGCAGTACTTC. The full variable domain, completed using reference TRBV19 and TRBJ2-7, is DGGITQSPKYLFRKEGQNVTLSCEQNLNHDAMYWYRQDPGQGLRLIYYSQIVNDFQKGDIAEGYSVSREKKESFPLTVTSAQKNPTAFYLCASSMGPGPSYEQYFGPGTRLTVT.

This sequence joins TRBV28 and TRBJ1-5, with TRBD1 as a possible D gene (5 bases). The germline CDR1 and CDR2 sequences are MDHEN and SYDVKM. This CDR3 spans 17 amino acids. V was trimmed by 5 bases and J by 5 bases, leaving 22 bases between them. The CDR3 is CASSPRQGSGEDQPQHF. The CDR3 coding sequence is TGTGCCAGCAGTCCCAGGCAGGGCAGTGGAGAAGATCAGCCCCAGCATTTT.